This TCR beta chain was sequenced in a study of a mutant IDH1 vaccine in newly diagnosed glioma. Whole-study context: Earlier treatment was radiotherapy, temozolomide, or both, with most getting both. Regarding the study as a whole: Among patients, around 93% showed immune responses induced by the vaccine. Shifts in the top peripheral T cell clonotypes seemed unrelated to pseudoprogression.

TCRdb's copy holds only in-frame clones and misses some; the assay was immunoSEQ multiplex PCR. The repertoire holds tens of thousands of clones, approximately 90% seen once, with 2% to 3% in the top ten. Sample time point: baseline, week 1 (first vaccination visit). The sample's treatment: pre-vaccination baseline after standard-of-care therapy. A note on this clone: No antigen is known for it.

V lost 0 bases to trimming and J lost 3 bases; unmatched junction nucleotides: 8. The CDR3 has 16 amino acids. Germline CDR1 reads LGHNA; CDR2 reads YSLEER. Here the sequenced sample was PBMCs, taken from a glioma patient treated with radiotherapy, temozolomide or both. The chain has TRBV4-3 and TRBJ2-7; 7 bases map to TRBD2. This receptor was taken from a man aged 40-49 years with glioma. As DNA, the CDR3 is TGCGCCAGCAGCCAAGATAACCAGCGGGGATTCTACGAGCAGTACTTC. Translating it yields CASSQDNQRGFYEQYF.